The present entry profiles one TCR beta chain with its context. What it recognizes is unknown. Profiled with immunoSEQ multiplex PCR; TCRdb holds only in-frame clones, not every one. Of 69,000 or so clones listed, just under 95% are singletons. The entry originates in a study of T cell clonotyping in hematopoietic cell transplantation. Germline loops: CDR1 SGHDT, CDR2 YYEEEE. The CDR3 sequence is 14 residues long. The V and J ends lost 0 bases and 2 bases, in that order; junction bases with no gene match: 2. Regarding the study as a whole: Few recipient clonotypes overlapped donors; over 95% were de novo at given depth. Pathologically expanded recipient clonotypes increased progressively from day 30 to day 180 as diversity fell. No sorting was done, leaving CD4 and CD8 contributions mixed. Broader posttransplant TCR repertoire diversity was predicted by graft donor and pretransplant recipient Inverse Simpson Index values.

Sequenced sample: peripheral blood mononuclear cells. The receptor comes from a middle-aged man in good health. Some clones in this sample may be carry-over from other donors' samples. The chain links TRBV5-6 to TRBJ2-7; TRBD1 matches 7 bases. CDR3 nucleotide sequence: TGTGCCAGCAGCTTGGGACAGGGTCCCTACGAGCAGTACTTC. It encodes CASSLGQGPYEQYF.